This entry describes one TCR beta chain. The antigen is unknown. The sample's time point: 2014-2015 season, 7 days after vaccination. Donors were community-dwelling with no influenza vaccine in the prior 6 months. Libraries were prepared by immunoSEQ multiplex PCR; TCRdb keeps only in-frame clonotypes and omits some of them. In the table there are about 9,800 clones, around four fifths of which are singletons. The data originate from a study of follicular helper T cells after annual influenza vaccination. General study results and limits: Undersampling of the much larger non-cTfh compartments could not be excluded for influenza clone enrichment. Rare clonotypes were missed; only 10-20% of cells gave TCRB.

V dropped 3 bases and J dropped 1; count of bases not matched to a gene: 2. Germline assignment: CDR1 SGDLS and CDR2 YYNGEE. There are 15 residues in the CDR3. This clonotype was sampled from an adult who received the influenza vaccine. The specimen comprised CXCR5- memory CD4+ T cells sorted from blood, sampled 7 days after influenza vaccination. The rearrangement joins TRBV9 to TRBJ2-1; the match to TRBD2 covers 9 bases. This CDR3 reads CASSESGGSYNEQFF. In DNA form, the CDR3 reads TGTGCCAGCAGCGAAAGCGGGGGGTCCTACAATGAGCAGTTCTTC. Supplemented by reference TRBV9 and TRBJ2-1, the full variable domain reads DSGVTQTPKHLITATGQRVTLRCSPRSGDLSVYWYQQSLDQGLQFLIQYYNGEERAKGNILERFSAQQFPDLHSELNLSSLELGDSALYFCASSESGGSYNEQFFGPGTRLTVL.